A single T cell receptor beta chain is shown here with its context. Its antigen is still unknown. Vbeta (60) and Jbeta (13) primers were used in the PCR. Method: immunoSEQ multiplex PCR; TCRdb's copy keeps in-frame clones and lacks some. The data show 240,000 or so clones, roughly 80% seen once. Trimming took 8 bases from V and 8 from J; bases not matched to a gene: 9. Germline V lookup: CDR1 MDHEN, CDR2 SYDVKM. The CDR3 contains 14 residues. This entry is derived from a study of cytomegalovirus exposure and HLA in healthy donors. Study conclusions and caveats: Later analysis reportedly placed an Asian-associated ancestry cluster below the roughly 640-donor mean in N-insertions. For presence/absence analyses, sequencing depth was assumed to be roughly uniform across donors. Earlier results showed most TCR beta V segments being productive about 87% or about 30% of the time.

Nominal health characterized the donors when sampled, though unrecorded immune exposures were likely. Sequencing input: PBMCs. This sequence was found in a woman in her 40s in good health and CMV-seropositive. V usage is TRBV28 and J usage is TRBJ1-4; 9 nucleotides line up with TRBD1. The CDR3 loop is CASGGQGRFEKLFF. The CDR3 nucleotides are TGTGCCAGCGGCGGACAGGGGCGCTTCGAAAAACTGTTTTTT.